This TCR beta chain was sequenced during a study of control samples from healthy donors and cancer patients. Sequencing used immunoSEQ multiplex PCR; TCRdb keeps in-frame clones, though not all of them. The sample comprises approximately 100,000 clones, roughly 92% of which are singletons, and around 3% rests with the top ten. Germline CDR1 LGHDT, CDR2 YNNKEL (reference sequence). This CDR3 has 17 amino acids. With V trimmed by 2 bases and J by 6 bases, 13 bases remained unmatched. V usage is TRBV3-1 (or the pseudogene TRBV3-2) and J usage is TRBJ2-1; 7 nucleotides agree with TRBD1. The source material was blood. The clonotype was recovered from a human donor in good health. The donor label of this sample is uncertain. In nucleotides, the CDR3 is TGTGCCAGCAGCCAAAATTATCACAGGGGAGTAATCAATGAGCAGTTCTTC. This codes for CASSQNYHRGVINEQFF.